Sequencing of this TCR beta chain was carried out in a study of cytomegalovirus exposure and HLA in healthy donors. After removal of 3 bases from V and 7 bases from J, the junction contained 5 bases not matched to a gene. The germline V gene encodes CDR1 SGHTA and CDR2 FQGNSA. The CDR3 spans 13 residues. A multiplex PCR was run with 60 Vbeta primers and 13 Jbeta primers. TCRdb keeps only in-frame clones here, not all; method: immunoSEQ multiplex PCR. The sample carries about 160,000 clones, around 80% recorded once. This clonotype originated in a woman aged 45-60 years in good health and CMV-seropositive. V usage is TRBV7-2 and J usage is TRBJ1-2, with 7 bases aligning to TRBD1. Sample: PBMCs. The CDR3 coding sequence is TGTGCCAGCAGCTTCGACAGGGTTGGTGGCTACACCTTC. This sequence encodes CASSFDRVGGYTF.